This TCR beta chain emerged from a study of shared clonotypes between healthy human individuals. The CDR3 is 13 residues long. V was clipped by 4 bases and J by 0 bases, with 6 bases between them. Looked up from germline, CDR1 is MDHEN and CDR2 is SYDVKM. The test was conducted at deep level. The data were produced by immunoSEQ multiplex PCR, yet TCRdb's version contains in-frame clones alone and is incomplete. The top ten hold 0.3% to 0.45% of the sample, which has 1.4 million or so clones, 98% to 99% seen once. The chain is built from TRBV28 and TRBJ1-2; no reliable D call. The sample was naive CD4+ T cells sorted from blood. Subset reported: CD45RA+ positively selected. This clonotype was sampled from a man younger than 40 in good health. The CDR3 protein is CASSWTANYGYTF. DNA for the CDR3: TGTGCCAGCAGTTGGACGGCTAACTATGGCTACACCTTC.